This T cell receptor (beta chain) was captured by sequencing in a study of blood T cell repertoires in COVID-19. For the study at large: Spain, Italy and the United States supplied samples that represented acute and convalescent COVID-19. PBMCs, B-cell-depleted T cells, or T cells provided the cDNA or gDNA that made up the material.

CDR3 length equals 14 residues. The ends lost 8 bases at V and 4 bases at J; junction bases unmatched: 7. CDR1 and CDR2 (germline): LNHDA, SQIVND (reference sequence). Original data processing: Amplification of reference gene primers provided the estimated nucleated cell counts. The data were produced by immunoSEQ multiplex PCR, yet TCRdb's version contains in-frame clones alone and is incomplete. That table furnishes V, J and clone size, whereas the DNA furnished D and trimming. The sample has approximately 76,000 clones, more than 80% seen once. This receptor was identified in a woman aged 80 or older with active or convalescent COVID-19. Sequencing used peripheral blood. This rearrangement joins TRBV19 to TRBJ2-5; 10 positions match TRBD2. DNA of the CDR3: TGTGCCAGTGCCGGGACTAGCGAGGCAGAGACCCAGTACTTC. Translation: CASAGTSEAETQYF.